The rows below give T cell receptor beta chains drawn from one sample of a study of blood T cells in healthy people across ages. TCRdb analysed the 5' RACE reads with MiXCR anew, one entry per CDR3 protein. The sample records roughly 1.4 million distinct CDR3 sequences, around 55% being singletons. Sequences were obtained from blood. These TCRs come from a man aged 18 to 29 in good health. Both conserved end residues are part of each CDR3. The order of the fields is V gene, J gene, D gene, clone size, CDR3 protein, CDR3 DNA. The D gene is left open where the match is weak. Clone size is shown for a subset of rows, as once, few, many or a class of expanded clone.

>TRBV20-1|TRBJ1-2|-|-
CSARTDGSNYGYTF
TGCAGTGCTAGAACGGACGGGAGTAACTATGGCTACACCTTC
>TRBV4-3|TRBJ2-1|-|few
CASSRHAGTQRYNEQFF
TGCGCCAGCAGCCGGCACGCCGGGACCCAGAGGTACAATGAGCAGTTCTTC
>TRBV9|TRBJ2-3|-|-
CASSVYGGRTGDTQYF
TGTGCCAGCAGCGTATACGGGGGTCGAACGGGAGATACGCAGTATTTT
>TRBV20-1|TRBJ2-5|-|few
CSASGGQGLIFGETQYF
TGCAGTGCGTCAGGAGGGCAGGGGTTAATTTTTGGTGAGACCCAGTACTTC
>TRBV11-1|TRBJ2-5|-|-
CASSLHDSRQTKYF
TGTGCCAGCAGCTTACACGACAGCCGTCAGACCAAGTACTTC
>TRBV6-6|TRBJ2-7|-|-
CASSYSGSRASEQYF
TGTGCCAGCAGTTACTCGGGGTCTCGGGCTTCCGAGCAGTACTTC
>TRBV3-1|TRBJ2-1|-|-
CASSQPRAGSYNEQFF
TGTGCCAGCAGCCAACCCCGAGCGGGCTCCTACAATGAGCAGTTCTTC
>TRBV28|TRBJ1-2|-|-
CASSLAGDTNYGYTF
TGTGCCAGCAGTCTAGCGGGGGACACAAACTATGGCTACACCTTC
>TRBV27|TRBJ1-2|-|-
CASSLSGSVYGYTF
TGTGCCAGCAGTTTAAGTGGGTCGGTCTATGGCTACACCTTC
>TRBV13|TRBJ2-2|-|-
CASSIGTGELFF
TGTGCCAGCAGTATAGGCACCGGGGAGCTGTTTTTT
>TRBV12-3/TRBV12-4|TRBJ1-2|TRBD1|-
CASRGTDYGYTF
TGTGCCAGCAGGGGGACAGACTATGGCTACACCTTC
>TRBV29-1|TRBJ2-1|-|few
CSDVTKYSYNEQFF
TGCAGCGATGTAACTAAGTACTCCTACAATGAGCAGTTCTTC
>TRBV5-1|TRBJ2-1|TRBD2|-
CASSWGSGEFYNEQFF
TGCGCCAGCAGCTGGGGTAGCGGGGAATTCTACAATGAGCAGTTCTTC
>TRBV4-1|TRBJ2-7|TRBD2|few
CASSLSSGRSSGEQYF
TGCGCCAGCAGCCTCTCTAGCGGGAGGTCCTCGGGTGAGCAGTACTTC
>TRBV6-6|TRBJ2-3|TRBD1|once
CASGDRPTDTQYF
TGTGCCAGCGGGGACAGGCCCACAGATACGCAGTATTTT
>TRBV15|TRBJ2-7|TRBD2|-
CATGAGGMSYEQYF
TGTGCCACCGGAGCGGGAGGGATGTCCTACGAGCAGTACTTC